One T cell receptor beta chain is described in this entry. This clone showed up many times. Its antigen is still unknown. Base quality data are lacking; no much larger clone is found one base away. These data come from a study of CD4+ T cells in melanoma (dated by TCRdb to 2021 to 2024). Describing the broader study: Neoantigen-specific CD4+ T cells in human melanoma were investigated in the study. The research as a whole found: The report described a correlation between neoantigen-specific CD4+ T cells and the function of CD8+ T cells, macrophages and B cells. Neoantigen-specific CD4+ T cells in melanoma were reported to have a range of differentiation states.

Measured from the cysteine to the phenylalanine, the CDR3 is 12 residues long. The CDR3 DNA has 36 bases and is translated from base 1. A distance of 6 bases separates the germline ends of V and J, which lose 6 bases and 0 bases respectively. The germline V gene provides CDR1 SNHLY and CDR2 FYNNEI. The library was obtained by the immunoSEQ multiplex PCR assay. As stored in TCRdb, this immuneACCESS dataset retains in-frame rearrangements with V and J assigned. A fraction of the clones does not appear; measured against another copy, unresolved V genes explain less than half of the discrepancy, and the remainder lacks a known reason. Counted in this sample were about 55,000 clones; roughly two thirds of them appeared once. The top ten clones comprise approximately 5% of the sample. Donors were patients with melanoma.

The rearrangement combines TRBV2 with TRBJ2-7, and possibly TRBD1, on 5 matching bases. The TCR was taken from a human donor with melanoma. The sample was tumor tissue. The CDR3 here reads CASRGVSYEQYF. The DNA sequence is given as TGTGCCAGCAGAGGGGTCTCCTACGAGCAGTACTTC.